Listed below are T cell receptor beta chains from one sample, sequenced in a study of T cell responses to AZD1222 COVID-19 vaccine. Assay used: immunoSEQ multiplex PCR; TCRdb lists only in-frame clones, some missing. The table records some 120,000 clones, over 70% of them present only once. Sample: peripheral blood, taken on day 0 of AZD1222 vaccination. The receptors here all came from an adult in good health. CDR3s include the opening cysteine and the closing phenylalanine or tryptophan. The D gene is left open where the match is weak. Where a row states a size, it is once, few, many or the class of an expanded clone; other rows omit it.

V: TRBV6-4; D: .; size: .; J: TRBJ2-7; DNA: TGTGCCAGCAGTGACTTCTGGACGGGTATCTACGAGCAGTACTTC; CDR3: CASSDFWTGIYEQYF
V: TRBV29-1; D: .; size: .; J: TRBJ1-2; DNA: TGCAGCGTTGATAGGGGTGTACTTGGCTACACCTTC; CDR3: CSVDRGVLGYTF
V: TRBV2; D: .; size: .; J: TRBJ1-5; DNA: TGTGCCAGCGGAGGACAGAGCAGAAATCAGCCCCAGCATTTT; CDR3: CASGGQSRNQPQHF
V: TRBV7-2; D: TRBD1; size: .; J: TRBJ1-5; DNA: TGTGCCAGCAGCCAGGACAGGGGTAGCAATCAGCCCCAGCATTTT; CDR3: CASSQDRGSNQPQHF
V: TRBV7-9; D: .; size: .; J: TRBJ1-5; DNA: TGTGCCAGCAGCTTAAAAGGGGCCGAATATAATCAGCCCCAGCATTTT; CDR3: CASSLKGAEYNQPQHF
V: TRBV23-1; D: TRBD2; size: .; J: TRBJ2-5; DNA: TGCGCCAGCAAAGGGACTAGCGGGGGCCCTTTCCCCCAGTACTTC; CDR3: CASKGTSGGPFPQYF
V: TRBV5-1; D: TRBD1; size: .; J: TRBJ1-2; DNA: TGCGCCAGCAGCACGGGACAGGCCCCTGGCTACACCTTC; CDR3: CASSTGQAPGYTF
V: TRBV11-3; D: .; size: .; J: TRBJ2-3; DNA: TGTGCCAGCAGCTTAGGTTTGAATACGCAGTATTTT; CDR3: CASSLGLNTQYF
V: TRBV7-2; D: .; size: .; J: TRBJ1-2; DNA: TGTGCCAGCAGCTTAGATCCGGGGGGATCGGGGGGCTACACCTTC; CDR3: CASSLDPGGSGGYTF
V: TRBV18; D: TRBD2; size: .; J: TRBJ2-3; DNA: TGTGCCAGCTCACCACTCGAGTTAGCGGGGGCCAGCACAGATACGCAGTATTTT; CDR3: CASSPLELAGASTDTQYF
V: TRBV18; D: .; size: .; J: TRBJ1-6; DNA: TGTGCCAGCTCACCACGAAAACAGTCAAATAATTCACCCCTCCACTTT; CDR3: CASSPRKQSNNSPLHF
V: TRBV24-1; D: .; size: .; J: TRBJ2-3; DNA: TGTGCCACCAGTGATGGGGGTACTAGGATGGATACGCAGTATTTT; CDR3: CATSDGGTRMDTQYF
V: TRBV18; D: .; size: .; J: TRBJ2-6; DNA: TGTGCCAGCCTGGAACGCCTCTCTGGGGCCAACGTCCTGACTTTC; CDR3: CASLERLSGANVLTF
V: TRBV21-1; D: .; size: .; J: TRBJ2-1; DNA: TGTGCCAGCAGCAATTTGTCGGGGGAAAAAGGAAAAGAGACAGGGGTGTCAACTGAGCAGTTCTTC; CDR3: CASSNLSGEKGKETGVSTEQFF
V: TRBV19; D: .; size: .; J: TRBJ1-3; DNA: TGTGCCAGTACCCCGTCCGGAAACACCATATATTTT; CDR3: CASTPSGNTIYF
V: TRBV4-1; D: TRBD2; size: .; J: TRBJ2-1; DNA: TGCGCCAGCAGCCAGATGGCCAGCGGGGGGGTCGAGCAGTTCTTC; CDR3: CASSQMASGGVEQFF
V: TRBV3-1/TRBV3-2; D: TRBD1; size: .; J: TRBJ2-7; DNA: TGTGCCAGCAGCCAAGATGGGACAGCTGGGGAGCAGTACTTC; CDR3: CASSQDGTAGEQYF
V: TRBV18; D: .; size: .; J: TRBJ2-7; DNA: TGTGCCAGCTCACCCGGGCCCGACTACGAGCAGTACTTC; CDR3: CASSPGPDYEQYF
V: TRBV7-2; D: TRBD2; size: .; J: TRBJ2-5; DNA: TGTGCCAGCAGCTTAGGGCTAGCGGGGAGGGAGACCCAGTACTTC; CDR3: CASSLGLAGRETQYF
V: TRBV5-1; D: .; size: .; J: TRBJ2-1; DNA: TGCGCCAGCAGCTTGAGCAGTTACAATGAGCAGTTCTTC; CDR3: CASSLSSYNEQFF
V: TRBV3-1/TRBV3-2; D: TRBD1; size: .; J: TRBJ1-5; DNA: TGTGCCAGCAGCCATTGGACAGGGCGATCAGCCCAGCATTTT; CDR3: CASSHWTGRSAQHF
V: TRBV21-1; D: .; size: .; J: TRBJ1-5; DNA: TGTGCCAGCAGCAACCCTCTGGGACAGCGCAATCAGCCCCAGCATTTT; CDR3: CASSNPLGQRNQPQHF
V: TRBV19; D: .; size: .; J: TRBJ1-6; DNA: TGTGCCAGTAGTCCCGTTAAGGGCTCCTATAATTCACCCCTCCACTTT; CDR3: CASSPVKGSYNSPLHF
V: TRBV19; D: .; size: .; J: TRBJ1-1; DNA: TGTGCCAGTAGTATGATCGGGACGAACACTGAAGCTTTCTTT; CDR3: CASSMIGTNTEAFF
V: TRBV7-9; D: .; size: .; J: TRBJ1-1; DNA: TGTGCCAGCAGCTTACGGGCCTCGAACACTGAAGCTTTCTTT; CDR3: CASSLRASNTEAFF
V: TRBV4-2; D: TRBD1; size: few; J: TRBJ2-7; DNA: TGTGCCAGCAGCCAAGATTGGGACAGGACCTACGAGCAGTACTTC; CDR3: CASSQDWDRTYEQYF
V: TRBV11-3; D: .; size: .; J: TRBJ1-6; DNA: TGTGCCAGCGGGTCGGCGAATTCACCCCTCCACTTT; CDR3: CASGSANSPLHF
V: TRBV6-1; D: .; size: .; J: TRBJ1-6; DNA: TGTGCCAGCAGTGAAATGACGGTAAATTCACCCCTCCACTTT; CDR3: CASSEMTVNSPLHF
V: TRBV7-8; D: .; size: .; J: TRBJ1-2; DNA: TGTGCCAGCAGCTTAGGCCGTTTACGTCGGCTTGGCTATGGCTACACCTTC; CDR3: CASSLGRLRRLGYGYTF
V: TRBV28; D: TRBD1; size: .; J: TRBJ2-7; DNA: TGTGCCAGCAGTGGGGACAGACGACAAGGCTACGAGCAGTACTTC; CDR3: CASSGDRRQGYEQYF
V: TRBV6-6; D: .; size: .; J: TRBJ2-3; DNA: TGTGCCAGCAGGACCGGGACTACAGATACGCAGTATTTT; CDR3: CASRTGTTDTQYF
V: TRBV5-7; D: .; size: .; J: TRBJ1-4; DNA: TGTGCCAGCAGCCCAGGCGGTGAAAAACTGTTTTTT; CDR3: CASSPGGEKLFF
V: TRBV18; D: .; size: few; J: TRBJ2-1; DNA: TGTGCCAGCTCACCACAGTCTAGGGGAAATGAGCAGTTCTTC; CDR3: CASSPQSRGNEQFF
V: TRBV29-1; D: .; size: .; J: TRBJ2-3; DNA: TGCAGCGACTTGACATCTAGCACAGATACGCAGTATTTT; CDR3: CSDLTSSTDTQYF
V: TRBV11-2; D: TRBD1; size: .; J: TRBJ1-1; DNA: TGTGCCAGCAGCTTATCCCTTTCGACAGGGAGGAACACTGAAGCTTTCTTT; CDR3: CASSLSLSTGRNTEAFF
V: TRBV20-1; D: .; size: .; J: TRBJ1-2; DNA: TGCAGTGCTAGTTTGTCAGGGGTTGGCTACACCTTC; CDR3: CSASLSGVGYTF
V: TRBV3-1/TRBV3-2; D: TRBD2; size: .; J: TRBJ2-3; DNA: TGTGCCAGCAGCCAGGGGACTAGCGGGGACACAGATACGCAGTATTTT; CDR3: CASSQGTSGDTDTQYF
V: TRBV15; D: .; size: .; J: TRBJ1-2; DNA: TGTGCCACCAGCAGAGACGTTACACAGGGCCATAACTATGGCTACACCTTC; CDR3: CATSRDVTQGHNYGYTF
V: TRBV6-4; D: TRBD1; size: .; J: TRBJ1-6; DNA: TGTGCCAGCCGACCGAGGACAGGTAATAATTCACCCCTCCACTTT; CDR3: CASRPRTGNNSPLHF
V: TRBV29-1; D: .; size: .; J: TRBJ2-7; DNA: TGCAGCGTTGCCGGGACGGCGTCCTACGAGCAGTACTTC; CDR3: CSVAGTASYEQYF
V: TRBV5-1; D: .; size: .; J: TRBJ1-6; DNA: TGCGCCAGCAGCTCCCAGGGCAGGGAGAATTCACCCCTCCACTTT; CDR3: CASSSQGRENSPLHF
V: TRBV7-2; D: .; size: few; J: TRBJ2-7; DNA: TGTGCCAGCAGCTTAGAGTACACGTCCTACGAGCAGTACTTC; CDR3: CASSLEYTSYEQYF
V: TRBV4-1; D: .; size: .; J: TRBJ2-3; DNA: TGCGCCAGCAGCCAAAACCCCTCGGGACTGTTGCAGCCAGATACGCAGTATTTT; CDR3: CASSQNPSGLLQPDTQYF
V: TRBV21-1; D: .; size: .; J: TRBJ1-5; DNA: TGTGCCAGCAGCCGGACAGGGAGTATAAGGGCTAATCAGCCCCAGCATTTT; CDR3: CASSRTGSIRANQPQHF
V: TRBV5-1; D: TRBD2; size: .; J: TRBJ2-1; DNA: TGCGCCAGCAGCTTGGTGGTAGCGGGAGCCAATGAGCAGTTCTTC; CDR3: CASSLVVAGANEQFF
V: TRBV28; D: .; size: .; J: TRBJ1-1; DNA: TGTGCCAGCAGTTTGGGAGGGGCGAGAAGCACTGAAGCTTTCTTT; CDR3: CASSLGGARSTEAFF
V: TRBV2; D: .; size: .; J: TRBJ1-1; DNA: TGTGCCAGCAGTGACCCTTCGCGTTCAAGGGGTAAAATTTTCTTT; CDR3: CASSDPSRSRGKIFF
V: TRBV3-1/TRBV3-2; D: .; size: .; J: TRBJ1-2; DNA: TGTGCCAGCAGTCCACAGGGTGTCGATGGCTACACCTTC; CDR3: CASSPQGVDGYTF